The source of this T cell receptor beta chain is a study of blood T cell repertoires in COVID-19. The method was immunoSEQ multiplex PCR; TCRdb's version includes in-frame clones alone and lacks a portion of them. Of a few hundred thousand clones listed, approximately 86% are singletons. The CDR3 spans 15 residues. CDR1 and CDR2 from the germline V gene are MGHDK and SYGVNS. V gave up 3 bases and J gave up 2 bases; unmatched junction bases: 4. Patients at the Seattle site were enrolled during active infection and followed longitudinally. What was sequenced was peripheral blood. This clonotype was sampled from a woman in her sixties or seventies with COVID-19, enrolled during active disease. The chain couples TRBV25-1 to TRBJ2-7, with 10 nucleotides matching TRBD1. CDR3 loop: CASSDPGTGAYEQYF. The CDR3 nucleotides read TGTGCCAGCAGTGACCCCGGGACAGGGGCCTACGAGCAGTACTTC.